This T cell receptor beta chain is drawn from a study of blood T cell repertoires in COVID-19. Overall study context: Sites in the United States, Italy and Spain provided acute and convalescent COVID-19 samples. PBMCs, B-cell-depleted T cells, or T cells were the source of the cDNA or gDNA that made up the material.

As processed by the authors: How many nucleated cells were present was estimated from reference gene primer amplification. Profiling relied on immunoSEQ multiplex PCR, and the TCRdb table lists in-frame clones only, not all of them. V, J and clone size were drawn from that table, and D and trimming were deduced from the DNA. The repertoire has roughly 150,000 clones, roughly 80% of them found once; the top ten carry 2.8%. The CDR3 consists of 14 residues. The V end lost 5 bases, the J end lost 7 bases, and 14 bases lay between the germline ends. Germline values: CDR1 KGHDR, CDR2 SFDVKD. The sequence derives from a man aged 65 to 79 with acute or convalescent COVID-19. The V call is TRBV24-1, the J call TRBJ1-5; D may be TRBD1 (5 bases). The material sequenced was peripheral blood. CDR3 region: CATSAPGLLQPQHF. In DNA form, the CDR3 reads TGTGCCACCAGTGCCCCAGGGTTGCTACAGCCCCAGCATTTT.